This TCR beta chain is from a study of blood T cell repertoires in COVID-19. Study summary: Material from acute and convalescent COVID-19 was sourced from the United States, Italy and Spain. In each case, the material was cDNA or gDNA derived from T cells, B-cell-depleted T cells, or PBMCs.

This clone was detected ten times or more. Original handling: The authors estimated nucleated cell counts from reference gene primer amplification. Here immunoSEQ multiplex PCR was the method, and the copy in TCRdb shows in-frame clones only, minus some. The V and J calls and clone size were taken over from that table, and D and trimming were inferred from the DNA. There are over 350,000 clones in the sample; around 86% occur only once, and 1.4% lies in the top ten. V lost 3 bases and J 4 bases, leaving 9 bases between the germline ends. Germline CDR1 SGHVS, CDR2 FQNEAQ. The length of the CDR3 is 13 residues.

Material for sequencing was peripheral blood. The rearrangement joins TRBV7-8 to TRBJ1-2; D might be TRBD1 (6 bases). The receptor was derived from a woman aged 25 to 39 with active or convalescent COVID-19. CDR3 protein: CASSFGQFYGYTF. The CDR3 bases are TGTGCCAGCAGCTTCGGACAGTTCTATGGCTACACCTTC. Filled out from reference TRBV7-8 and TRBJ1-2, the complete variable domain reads GAGVSQSPRYKVAKRGQDVALRCDPISGHVSLFWYQQALGQGPEFLTYFQNEAQLDKSGLPSDRFFAERPEGSVSTLKIQRTQQEDSAVYLCASSFGQFYGYTFGSGTRLTVV.